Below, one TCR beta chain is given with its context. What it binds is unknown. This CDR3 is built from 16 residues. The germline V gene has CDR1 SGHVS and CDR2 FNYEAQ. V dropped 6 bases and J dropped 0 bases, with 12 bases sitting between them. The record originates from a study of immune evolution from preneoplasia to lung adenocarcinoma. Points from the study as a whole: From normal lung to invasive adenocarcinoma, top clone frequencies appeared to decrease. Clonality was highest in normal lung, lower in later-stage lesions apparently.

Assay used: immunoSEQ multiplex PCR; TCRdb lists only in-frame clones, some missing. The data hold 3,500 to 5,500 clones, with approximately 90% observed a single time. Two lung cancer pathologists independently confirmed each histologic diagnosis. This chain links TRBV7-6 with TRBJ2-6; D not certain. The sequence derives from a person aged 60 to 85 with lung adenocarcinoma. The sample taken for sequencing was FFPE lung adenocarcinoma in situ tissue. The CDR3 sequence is CASSLEANSGANVLTF. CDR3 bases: TGTGCCAGCAGTCTCGAAGCCAACTCTGGGGCCAACGTCCTGACTTTC.